This T cell receptor beta chain was sequenced in a study of blood T cell repertoires in COVID-19. Study summary: Samples representing acute and convalescent COVID-19 were sourced from the United States, Italy and Spain. The cDNA or gDNA used as material had been derived from T cells, B-cell-depleted T cells, or PBMCs.

The trim removed 1 base at V and 0 bases at J, leaving 7 bases unmatched. The CDR3 length is 18 residues. Germline CDR1 reads SGHVS; CDR2 reads FQNEAQ. Source study methods: Amplification of reference gene primers provided the estimated nucleated cell counts. Sequencing used immunoSEQ multiplex PCR; TCRdb keeps in-frame clones, though not all of them. V, J and clone size were drawn from that table, and D and trimming were deduced from the DNA. The sample records roughly 130,000 clones, roughly four fifths being singletons. This clone was seen only a few times. The source material was peripheral blood. The rearrangement links TRBV7-8 to TRBJ2-7; 12 nucleotides line up with TRBD2. The source of this sequence is a woman in her 50s with acute or convalescent COVID-19. The CDR3, as DNA: TGTGCCAGCAGCTTAGGGCTAGCGGGGGGGCAAGGCTCCTACGAGCAGTACTTC. This codes for CASSLGLAGGQGSYEQYF.